The next 5 T cell receptor beta chains were all read from a single sample in a study of cytomegalovirus exposure and HLA in healthy donors. Method: immunoSEQ multiplex PCR; TCRdb's copy keeps in-frame clones and lacks some. Of about 240,000 clones listed, around 86% are singletons. Sequenced sample: PBMCs. These receptors were obtained from a woman aged 25 to 45 in good health and CMV-seropositive.

The rearrangement joins TRBV6-4 to TRBJ2-2; weak D call: TRBD2 (6 bases). Per germline, CDR1 MRHNA and CDR2 SNTAGT. This CDR3 has 15 residues. V was trimmed by 6 bases and J by 1 base, leaving 12 bases between them. CDR3 region: CASSPGTQNTGELFF. The CDR3 coding sequence is TGTGCCAGCAGCCCCGGGACTCAGAACACCGGGGAGCTGTTTTTT.

The rearrangement uses TRBV20-1 and TRBJ1-1; no clear D. Between the trimmed V and J ends, which lost 4 bases and 11 bases, there was a span of 11 bases. Germline V gives CDR1 DFQATT, CDR2 SNEGSKA (reference sequence). CDR3 length: 10 residues. The CDR3 DNA follows: TGCAGTGCTAAACAGCAGGTGGCTTTCTTT. The encoded protein is CSAKQQVAFF.

This clone was seen a handful of times. The chain links TRBV30 to TRBJ1-5; D is perhaps TRBD1 (5 bases). Germline V gene data show CDR1 as GTSNPN and CDR2 as SVGIG (reference sequence). V lost 1 base, J lost 4 bases, and 8 bases lay in between. The CDR3 consists of 13 residues. CDR3 sequence reads: CAWSERGNQPQHF. CDR3 coding DNA: TGTGCCTGGAGTGAACGGGGGAATCAGCCCCAGCATTTT.

The V call is TRBV14, the J call TRBJ2-7, with 7 bases that match TRBD1. The CDR3 runs 14 residues. J gave up 1 base and V 3 bases, and 3 bases lay outside the gene matches. CDR1 is SGHDN and CDR2 is FVKESK in the germline V gene. The CDR3 protein is CASSQYRGSYEQYF. The CDR3 DNA is TGTGCCAGCAGCCAGTACAGGGGATCCTACGAGCAGTACTTC.

V and J are TRBV27 and TRBJ2-7; a possible D gene is TRBD1 (6 bases). The CDR3 has 14 amino acids. CDR1 is MNHEY, CDR2 SMNVEV, per germline (reference sequence). Trimming removed 1 base at V and 6 bases at J, with 13 bases between. The CDR3 DNA reads as TGTGCCAGCAGTTTATTGTCAGGGGCACCCGAGCAGTACTTC. Amino acids: CASSLLSGAPEQYF.